Each of the 13 T cell receptor beta chains below was sequenced from the same sample in a study of CD39 and CD103 CD8 tumor-infiltrating T cells. TCRdb's copy holds only in-frame clones and misses some; the assay was immunoSEQ multiplex PCR. The table lists over 15,000 clones, about 93% of them singletons. Sequenced input: CD8+ T cells sorted from blood. The subset was: total memory CD8 T cells (CD45RA-CCR7+/-) from blood or uninvolved lymph node. The receptors shown here come from a human donor with head and neck squamous cell carcinoma.

This chain connects TRBV5-5 to TRBJ1-1, with D possibly being TRBD1 (6 bases). CDR1 and CDR2 (germline): SGHKS, YYEKEE (reference sequence). Deletions cut 1 base from V and 0 bases from J, with 10 bases between. The CDR3 is made up of 15 amino acids. In nucleotides, the CDR3 is TGTGCCAGCAGCTTGAGTACAGGGATGAACACTGAAGCTTTCTTT. Its translation: CASSLSTGMNTEAFF.

This rearrangement joins TRBV27 to TRBJ2-1; 8 bases are a match to TRBD2. V was clipped by 5 bases and J by 4 bases; unmatched bases: 7. This CDR3 comprises 15 residues. CDR1 MNHEY and CDR2 SMNVEV come from the germline V gene (reference sequence). The CDR3 DNA reads as TGTGCCAGCAGTGCCACAGCGGGGGATTACAATGAGCAGTTCTTC. Its translation is CASSATAGDYNEQFF.

J is TRBJ1-1 and V is TRBV5-1; TRBD1 is a possible D gene (6 bases). The V gene lost 3 bases and the J gene lost 5 bases, with 14 bases spanning the gap. CDR3 length: 14 residues. Per germline, CDR1 SGHRS and CDR2 YFSETQ. The CDR3 loop is CASSSVSGETEAFF. The CDR3 region has the DNA TGCGCCAGCAGCTCAGTGTCAGGGGAGACTGAAGCTTTCTTT. The entire variable domain, with the rest obtained from reference TRBV5-1 and TRBJ1-1, is as follows: KAGVTQTPRYLIKTRGQQVTLSCSPISGHRSVSWYQQTPGQGLQFLFEYFSETQRNKGNFPGRFSGRQFSNSRSEMNVSTLELGDSALYLCASSSVSGETEAFFGQGTRLTVV.

CDR3 loop: CASSEGSYNEQFF. The CDR3 DNA reads TGTGCCAGCAGCGAGGGCTCCTACAATGAGCAGTTCTTC. The rearrangement uses TRBV2 and TRBJ2-1, with D possibly matching TRBD2 (5 bases). Per germline, CDR1 SNHLY and CDR2 FYNNEI. Trimming took 6 bases from V and 0 from J, leaving 6 bases between them. This CDR3 region has 13 residues.

The chain carries TRBV19 and TRBJ2-1; TRBD2 might be the D (5 bases). V lost 3 bases and J 1 base, leaving 13 bases between the germline ends. CDR3 length: 16 residues. Germline values: CDR1 LNHDA, CDR2 SQIVND (reference sequence). The CDR3 region is CASSIGERGSYNEQFF. For the CDR3, the DNA is TGTGCCAGTAGTATTGGGGAGCGAGGATCCTACAATGAGCAGTTCTTC.

The V gene is TRBV2, the J gene TRBJ1-3; D unresolved. The CDR3 contains 15 residues. Germline V gives CDR1 SNHLY, CDR2 FYNNEI. V was shortened by 6 bases and J by 0 bases, with 12 bases between the two germline ends. CDR3 residues: CASRSTAYSGNTIYF. For the CDR3, the DNA is TGTGCCAGCAGGTCAACAGCGTACTCTGGAAACACCATATATTTT.

The CDR3 protein is CASSVNPGQAYEQYF. The CDR3, as DNA: TGTGCCAGCAGCGTAAACCCGGGACAGGCCTACGAGCAGTACTTC. The chain recombines TRBV5-4 with TRBJ2-7; 8 bases are shared with TRBD1. Germline lookup yields CDR1 SGHNT and CDR2 YYREEE (reference sequence). The CDR3 loop spans 15 amino acids. V was clipped by 4 bases and J by 2 bases; unmatched bases: 8.

The chain uses TRBV27 and TRBJ1-1, with D unresolved. This CDR3 is built from 15 residues. The germline V gene encodes CDR1 MNHEY and CDR2 SMNVEV (reference sequence). V gave up 5 bases and J gave up 0 bases, with 13 bases separating them. The CDR3 DNA is TGTGCCAGCAGTACCCGGACGGGCATGAACACTGAAGCTTTCTTT. Amino acid sequence: CASSTRTGMNTEAFF.

The gene calls are TRBV6-5 and TRBJ2-5; possibly TRBD2 for D (5 bases). This CDR3 spans 13 amino acids. Trimming stripped 2 bases from V and 3 bases from J, with 7 bases between. Germline-derived CDR1 and CDR2 are MNHEY and SVGAGI. Here the CDR3 reads CASSYGLKETQYF. CDR3 DNA: TGTGCCAGCAGTTACGGACTTAAAGAGACCCAGTACTTC.

V and J are TRBV7-9 and TRBJ2-7, with D possibly matching TRBD2 (6 bases). Germline V CDR1 and CDR2: SEHNR, FQNEAQ (reference sequence). Trimming removed 4 bases from V and 2 bases from J, with 12 bases in between. The CDR3 loop spans 14 amino acids. Here the CDR3 reads CASSSGESPYEQYF. Here the CDR3 DNA reads TGTGCCAGCAGCTCGGGGGAATCCCCCTACGAGCAGTACTTC.

This clone was counted a single time. The rearrangement uses TRBV27 and TRBJ2-1; no reliable D call. Per germline, CDR1 MNHEY and CDR2 SMNVEV (reference sequence). The CDR3 is made up of 16 amino acids. V was cut by 0 bases and J by 3 bases, with 12 bases left in between. The CDR3 sequence is CASSLSHGPGYNEQFF. CDR3 DNA: TGTGCCAGCAGTTTATCGCATGGACCCGGCTACAATGAGCAGTTCTTC.

The chain couples TRBV6-1 to TRBJ1-2, with a possible D match to TRBD1 (5 bases). This CDR3 comprises 15 residues. V was shortened by 8 bases and J by 4 bases, with 20 bases between the two germline ends. CDR1 is MNHNS, CDR2 SASEGT, per germline. The CDR3 sequence: CASPERIGDFYGYTF. The CDR3 nucleotides read TGTGCCAGCCCTGAACGTATCGGGGACTTCTATGGCTACACCTTC.

A few counts support this clone. The chain couples TRBV9 to TRBJ2-3; D might be TRBD1 (6 bases). The V gene lost 4 bases and the J gene lost 2 bases, with 26 bases spanning the gap. The germline V gene has CDR1 SGDLS and CDR2 YYNGEE. CDR3 length: 19 residues. The CDR3: CASSPLGRGARGDTDTQYF. CDR3 DNA sequence: TGTGCCAGCAGCCCGTTAGGACGTGGGGCCAGGGGAGACACAGATACGCAGTATTTT.